The present entry profiles one TCR beta chain with its context. This clone was recorded a few times. The antigen it recognizes is unknown. Per-base quality was not reported, and no clone a single base away is much larger than it. This sample is part of a study of T cell changes during pregnancy in multiple sclerosis (dated by TCRdb to the late 2010s). Concerning the study at large: The study looked at changes in the T cell repertoire across pregnancy in women with multiple sclerosis.

The method behind the library was the immunoSEQ multiplex PCR assay. Sourced from immuneACCESS, this table was stored by TCRdb with only in-frame sequences that have V and J called. A share of the clones is absent; for the studies checked, an unresolved V gene accounts for under half, and the remainder has no known explanation. The sample includes roughly 48,000 clones, with roughly 85% observed a single time. Of the sample, around 1.3% is held by the ten largest clones. The CDR3 runs 15 residues from the cysteine to the phenylalanine. Only CDR3 DNA is held: 45 bases, read in frame from base 1. V gives up 2 bases and J gives up 5 bases, and the segment between their germline ends measures 16 bases. Looking up the germline V gene yields CDR1 LGHNA and CDR2 YSLEER.

The sequence is built from TRBV4-3 and TRBJ2-7, with TRBD1 tentatively as D gene (6 bases match). This TCR was recovered from a female donor with multiple sclerosis, enrolled in a pregnancy study. The sample was CD4+ T cells from peripheral blood mononuclear cells, taken in the second trimester of pregnancy. CDR3 protein: CASSQRVQGNDEQYF. The sequence in DNA is TGCGCCAGCAGCCAACGAGTACAGGGTAACGACGAGCAGTACTTC.